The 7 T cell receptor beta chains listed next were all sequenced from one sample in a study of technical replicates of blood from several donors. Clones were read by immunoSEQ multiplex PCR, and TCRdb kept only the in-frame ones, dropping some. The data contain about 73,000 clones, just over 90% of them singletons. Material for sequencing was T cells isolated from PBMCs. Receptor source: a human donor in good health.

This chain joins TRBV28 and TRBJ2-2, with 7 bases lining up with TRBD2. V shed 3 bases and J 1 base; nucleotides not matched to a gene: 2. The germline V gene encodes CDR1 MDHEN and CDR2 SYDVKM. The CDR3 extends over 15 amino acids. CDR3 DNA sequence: TGTGCCAGCAGTTTCCCTAGCGGGAACACCGGGGAGCTGTTTTTT. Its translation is CASSFPSGNTGELFF. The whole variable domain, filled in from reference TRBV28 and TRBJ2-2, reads DVKVTQSSRYLVKRTGEKVFLECVQDMDHENMFWYRQDPGLGLRLIYFSYDVKMKEKGDIPEGYSVSREKKERFSLILESASTNQTSMYLCASSFPSGNTGELFFGEGSRLTVL.

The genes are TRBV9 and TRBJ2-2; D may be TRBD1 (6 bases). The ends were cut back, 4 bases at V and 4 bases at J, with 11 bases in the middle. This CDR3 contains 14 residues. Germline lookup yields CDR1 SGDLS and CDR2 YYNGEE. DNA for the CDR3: TGTGCCAGCAGCCCCGGACAGAGCACCGGGGAGCTGTTTTTT. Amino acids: CASSPGQSTGELFF.

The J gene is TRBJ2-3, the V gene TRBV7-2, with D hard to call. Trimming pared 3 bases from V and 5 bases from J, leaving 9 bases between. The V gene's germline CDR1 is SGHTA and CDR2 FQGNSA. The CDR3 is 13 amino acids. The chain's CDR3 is CASSFDRRDTQYF. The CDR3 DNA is TGTGCCAGCAGCTTTGATCGTAGAGATACGCAGTATTTT.

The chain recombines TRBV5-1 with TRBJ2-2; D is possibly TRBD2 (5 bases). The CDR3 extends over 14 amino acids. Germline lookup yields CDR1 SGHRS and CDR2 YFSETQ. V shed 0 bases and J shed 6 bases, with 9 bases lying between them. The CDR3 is CASSLDAGSGELFF. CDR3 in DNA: TGCGCCAGCAGCTTGGACGCGGGTTCCGGGGAGCTGTTTTTT.

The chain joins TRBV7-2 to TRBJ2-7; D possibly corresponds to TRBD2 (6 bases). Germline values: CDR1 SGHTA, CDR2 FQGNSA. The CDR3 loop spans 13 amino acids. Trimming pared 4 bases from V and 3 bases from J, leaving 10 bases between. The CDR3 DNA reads TGTGCCAGCAGCTCCGGACTAAACTACGAGCAGTACTTC. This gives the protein CASSSGLNYEQYF.

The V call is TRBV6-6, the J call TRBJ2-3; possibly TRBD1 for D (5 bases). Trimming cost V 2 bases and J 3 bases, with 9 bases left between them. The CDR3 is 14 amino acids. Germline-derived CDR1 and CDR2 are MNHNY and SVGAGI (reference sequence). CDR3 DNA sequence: TGTGCCAGCAGTTACGGGCAGGGTACAGATACGCAGTATTTT. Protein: CASSYGQGTDTQYF.

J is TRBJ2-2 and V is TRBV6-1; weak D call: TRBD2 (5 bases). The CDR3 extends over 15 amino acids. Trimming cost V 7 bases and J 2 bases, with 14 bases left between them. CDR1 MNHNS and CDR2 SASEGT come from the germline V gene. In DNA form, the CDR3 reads TGTGCCAGCACCGTCCACGGGGAAAACACCGGGGAGCTGTTTTTT. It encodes CASTVHGENTGELFF.